The 18 T cell receptor beta chains below all came from one sample that was sequenced in a study of T cells in Graves' hyperthyroidism and ophthalmopathy (dated by TCRdb to between 2017 and 2020). Libraries were built with multiplex PCR. Sequencing took place on an Illumina HiSeq 2000. TCR beta CDR3 regions were amplified from RNA transcripts. A first-round RT-PCR of the TCR CDR3 used the HTBI primer set with the Qiagen OneStep RT-PCR kit. The raw public data were reprocessed by TCRdb itself: fastp quality trimming at Q25, MiXCR clonotype calling, in-frame beta chains only. For every CDR3 protein sequence, its rows merge into one entry that carries the most common genes and DNA. The sample table shows a few hundred thousand distinct CDR3 sequences, and about 17% are seen once. Of the sample, around 43% is held by the ten largest clones. Sequenced material: blood. These receptors all come from a middle-aged man with Graves' hyperthyroidism.

The sample holds many counts of this clonotype. J is TRBJ1-5 and V is TRBV2, with a possible D match to TRBD1 (6 bases). Germline CDR1 is SNHLY and CDR2 is FYNNEI. The CDR3 is made up of 15 amino acids. Trimming removed 6 bases at V and 6 bases at J, with 18 bases between. This CDR3 reads CASSIGQPKIQPQHF. The CDR3 DNA is TGTGCCAGCAGCATCGGACAGCCGAAGATTCAGCCCCAGCATTTT. Drawing the rest from reference TRBV2 and TRBJ1-5, the complete variable domain is EPEVTQTPSHQVTQMGQEVILRCVPISNHLYFYWYRQILGQKVEFLVSFYNNEISEKSEIFDDQFSVERPDGSNFTLKIRSTKLEDSAMYFCASSIGQPKIQPQHFGDGTRLSIL.

This clonotype was detected many times. This chain links TRBV27 with TRBJ1-5; 7 bases are shared with TRBD1. The ends lost 2 bases at V and 0 bases at J; junction bases unmatched: 4. The V gene's germline CDR1 is MNHEY and CDR2 SMNVEV (reference sequence). The CDR3 covers 16 residues. Here the CDR3 reads CASSLTGTDSNQPQHF. Here the CDR3 DNA reads TGTGCCAGCAGTTTAACCGGGACAGATAGCAATCAGCCCCAGCATTTT.

This clonotype was seen ten or more times. V is TRBV20-1 and J is TRBJ2-3, with D perhaps matching TRBD1 (5 bases). V lost 6 bases and J 6 bases, leaving 19 bases between the germline ends. This CDR3 contains 14 residues. Germline-derived CDR1 and CDR2 are DFQATT and SNEGSKA (reference sequence). Here the CDR3 reads CSAKRQSVWDTQYF. The CDR3 DNA reads TGCAGTGCAAAACGACAGTCTGTGTGGGATACGCAGTATTTT.

The chain recombines TRBV28 with TRBJ2-3; 7 bases map to TRBD1. Germline loops: CDR1 MDHEN, CDR2 SYDVKM. The CDR3 covers 15 residues. J lost 2 bases, V lost 5 bases, and 7 bases had no gene match. The CDR3 region has the DNA TGTGCCAGCAGTCGTGACAGGGCTTTCACAGATACGCAGTATTTT. Its protein product is CASSRDRAFTDTQYF. The variable domain in full, with the rest retrieved from reference TRBV28 and TRBJ2-3, is DVKVTQSSRYLVKRTGEKVFLECVQDMDHENMFWYRQDPGLGLRLIYFSYDVKMKEKGDIPEGYSVSREKKERFSLILESASTNQTSMYLCASSRDRAFTDTQYFGPGTRLTVL.

This clonotype was seen a handful of times. For the CDR3, the DNA is TGTGCCAGCAGCGTAGCTACCGCAGGGGAAGGGAATGAGCAGTTCTTC. It specifies CASSVATAGEGNEQFF. The V and J genes are TRBV9 and TRBJ2-1; D perhaps matches TRBD1 (6 bases). The CDR3 totals 16 residues. Trimming took off 0 bases at V and 7 bases at J, with 17 bases between the two ends. Germline V CDR1 and CDR2: SGDLS, YYNGEE. Using reference TRBV9 and TRBJ2-1 for the parts outside the CDR3, the full variable domain is DSGVTQTPKHLITATGQRVTLRCSPRSGDLSVYWYQQSLDQGLQFLIQYYNGEERAKGNILERFSAQQFPDLHSELNLSSLELGDSALYFCASSVATAGEGNEQFFGPGTRLTVL.

Many counts were recorded for this clonotype. This chain connects TRBV5-1 to TRBJ2-6, with unresolved D. The CDR3 contains 16 residues. Germline V lookup: CDR1 SGHRS, CDR2 YFSETQ. Trimming cost V 4 bases and J 5 bases, with 16 bases left between them. The CDR3 DNA reads TGCGCCAGCAGCCCGGATGGACGGAGCTGGGCCAACGTCCTGACTTTC. Translated: CASSPDGRSWANVLTF.

In this sample, this clonotype turned up many times. This sequence joins TRBV20-1 and TRBJ1-2; D is possibly TRBD1 (6 bases). Deletions cut 8 bases from V and 8 bases from J, with 18 bases between. Germline assignment: CDR1 DFQATT and CDR2 SNEGSKA (reference sequence). The CDR3 extends over 12 amino acids. Here the CDR3 DNA reads TGCAGTTCGGCACAGGGAAATCGCGGCTACACCTTC. Its protein product is CSSAQGNRGYTF.

In its sample, this clonotype was seen many times. The gene calls are TRBV9 and TRBJ2-3; TRBD2 is a possible D gene (6 bases). V lost 4 bases and J 1 base, leaving 16 bases between the germline ends. The CDR3 covers 16 residues. Germline lookup yields CDR1 SGDLS and CDR2 YYNGEE. The CDR3 protein is CASSPMDYLRTDTQYF. Written as DNA, the CDR3 is TGTGCCAGCAGCCCGATGGACTACCTACGCACAGATACGCAGTATTTT. Filled out from reference TRBV9 and TRBJ2-3, the complete variable domain reads DSGVTQTPKHLITATGQRVTLRCSPRSGDLSVYWYQQSLDQGLQFLIQYYNGEERAKGNILERFSAQQFPDLHSELNLSSLELGDSALYFCASSPMDYLRTDTQYFGPGTRLTVL.

This clonotype was detected many times. V gene TRBV10-3 combines with J gene TRBJ1-5; perhaps TRBD1 as D (6 bases). The CDR3 runs 14 residues. Germline V gene data show CDR1 as ENHRY and CDR2 as SYGVKD. V dropped 6 bases and J dropped 7 bases, with 16 bases sitting between them. The CDR3 here is CAIRSTGIGQPQHF. CDR3 nucleotide sequence: TGTGCCATCAGATCAACAGGGATCGGGCAGCCCCAGCATTTT.

This clonotype was seen a single time. This sequence joins TRBV12-3 or TRBV12-4 and TRBJ2-3, with D perhaps matching TRBD1 (6 bases). There are 15 residues in the CDR3. V lost 3 bases and J 0 bases, leaving 10 bases between the germline ends. CDR3 residues: CASSFTGLSTDTQYF. DNA of the CDR3: TGTGCCAGCAGTTTCACAGGGCTCAGCACAGATACGCAGTATTTT.

The table lists this clonotype with many counts. This chain joins TRBV6-2 or TRBV6-3 and TRBJ2-5; TRBD2 is a possible D gene (7 bases). The V gene's germline CDR1 is MNHEY and CDR2 SVGEGT. Trimming removed 6 bases from V and 2 bases from J, with 13 bases in between. The CDR3 consists of 14 residues. In DNA form, the CDR3 reads TGTGCCAGCAGCCTAGGGGGGGAGCAAGAGACCCAGTACTTC. Amino acids: CASSLGGEQETQYF.

This chain connects TRBV30 to TRBJ2-6; the match to TRBD2 covers 11 bases. V lost 6 bases to trimming and J lost 0 bases; unmatched junction nucleotides: 7. This CDR3 has 17 amino acids. The V gene's germline CDR1 is GTSNPN and CDR2 SVGIG (reference sequence). The CDR3 sequence: CACTGLAGDSGANVLTF. The CDR3 DNA follows: TGTGCCTGCACCGGACTAGCGGGTGACTCTGGGGCCAACGTCCTGACTTTC.

This clonotype was seen many times. The rearrangement links TRBV11-2 to TRBJ2-7; no reliable D call. The CDR3 contains 15 residues. The V end was cut by 5 bases, the J end by 1 base, with 15 bases between. Germline CDR1 reads SGHAT; CDR2 reads FQNNGV. This chain's CDR3 is CASSPVGPVSYEQYF. CDR3 bases: TGTGCCAGCAGCCCCGTTGGGCCAGTGTCCTACGAGCAGTACTTC.

The J gene is TRBJ2-7, the V gene TRBV2, with 8 bases fitting TRBD2. V trimming: 1 base; J trimming: 2 bases; junction bases outside the gene matches: 4. The CDR3 spans 15 residues. CDR1 and CDR2 (germline): SNHLY, FYNNEI. The CDR3 coding sequence is TGTGCCAGCAGTGAAGGACTAGCGAGGGCCTACGAGCAGTACTTC. Amino acid sequence: CASSEGLARAYEQYF.

This clonotype was seen ten or more times. The chain employs TRBV7-2 and TRBJ1-1; 11 nucleotides line up with TRBD1. The CDR3 totals 15 residues. The ends lost 5 bases at V and 4 bases at J; junction bases unmatched: 6. In germline, CDR1 is SGHTA, CDR2 FQGNSA. CDR3 nucleotide sequence: TGTGCCAGCAGCAAAGGACAGGGGGCGTCCACTGAAGCTTTCTTT. Translated, it gives CASSKGQGASTEAFF.

The chain has TRBV30 and TRBJ1-1; D gene unclear. The V gene's germline CDR1 is GTSNPN and CDR2 SVGIG (reference sequence). The CDR3 runs 11 residues. Between the trimmed V and J ends, which lost 3 bases and 8 bases, there was a span of 10 bases. CDR3 amino acids: CAWRMTPEAFF. CDR3 nucleotide sequence: TGTGCCTGGAGGATGACCCCCGAAGCTTTCTTT.

This clonotype was observed once. The CDR3 DNA reads TGTGCCAGCAGTCCCCCCCCCCCGGCTTATACGCAGTATTTT. Protein product: CASSPPPPAYTQYF. J is TRBJ2-3 and V is TRBV28; D remains unclear. V lost 5 bases, J lost 7 bases, and 16 bases lay in between. The germline V gene encodes CDR1 MDHEN and CDR2 SYDVKM. The CDR3 contains 14 residues. Full variable domain (rest looked up from reference TRBV28 and TRBJ2-3): DVKVTQSSRYLVKRTGEKVFLECVQDMDHENMFWYRQDPGLGLRLIYFSYDVKMKEKGDIPEGYSVSREKKERFSLILESASTNQTSMYLCASSPPPPAYTQYFGPGTRLTVL.

This clonotype was observed at least ten times. The genes are TRBV7-8 and TRBJ1-5; 9 nucleotides agree with TRBD1. Germline V gives CDR1 SGHVS, CDR2 FQNEAQ. V lost 5 bases, J lost 3 bases, and 5 bases stayed unmatched. The CDR3 is made up of 15 amino acids. The CDR3 protein is CASSRGTGFNQPQHF. The CDR3 DNA reads as TGTGCCAGCAGCCGCGGGACAGGGTTCAATCAGCCCCAGCATTTT.